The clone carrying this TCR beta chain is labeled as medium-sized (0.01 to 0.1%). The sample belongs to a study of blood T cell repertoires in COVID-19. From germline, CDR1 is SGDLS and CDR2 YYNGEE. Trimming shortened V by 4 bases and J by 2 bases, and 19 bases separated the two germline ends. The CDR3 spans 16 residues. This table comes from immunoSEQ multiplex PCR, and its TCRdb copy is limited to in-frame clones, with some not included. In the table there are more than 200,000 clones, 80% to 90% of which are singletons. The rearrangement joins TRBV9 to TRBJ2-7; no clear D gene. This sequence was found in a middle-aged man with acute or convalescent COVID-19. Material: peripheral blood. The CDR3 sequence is CASSQSRKTIAYEQYF. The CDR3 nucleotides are TGTGCCAGCAGCCAAAGTCGGAAGACAATAGCCTACGAGCAGTACTTC.